This TCR beta chain was documented in a study of T-cell memory formation after mild COVID-19 (dated by TCRdb to the early 2020s). The study in broad terms: TCR sequence clusters from the two donors were found to be largely donor specific. Two young, previously healthy adult volunteers made up the cohort, one male and one female. T-cell clones expanding and contracting after mild COVID-19 in a couple of donors were tracked by longitudinal TCRalpha and TCRbeta repertoire sequencing. Results the study describes overall, beyond this receptor: Clones that contracted from day 15 to 85 showed balanced CD4/CD8 phenotypes, whereas a second wave of clones that expanded from day 15 to 37 leaned towards CD4+. Only two mild cases were covered by the study, and larger cohorts that include severe cases with pre-infection samples were considered necessary. Contracting CD4+ clones appeared mostly in the CM and EM memory subsets, whereas CD8+ clones were enriched in EMRA. Whether the second-wave clones peaking on day 37 were SARS-CoV-2 specific was not confirmed. Some responding clones were detected in pre-infection memory, suggesting pre-existing cross-reactive memory T cells joined the SARS-CoV-2 response.

V is pruned by 5 bases and J by 4 bases, leaving 7 bases of the junction without a gene match. Inclusive of the bounding cysteine and phenylalanine, the CDR3 is 17 residues long. Solely the CDR3 DNA is kept, with 51 bases framed from the first base. In the germline V gene (reference sequence), CDR1 corresponds to SEHNR and CDR2 to FQNEAQ. Instrument on record: Illumina NovaSeq 6000. TCRalpha and TCRbeta cDNA libraries were constructed by 5'RACE with constant-segment primers, with sample barcodes and unique molecular identifiers being introduced. RNA was extracted from every sample with Trizol reagent. The libraries were amplified in two PCR steps, and the second step added a second sample barcode and Illumina TruSeq adapters. The libraries were sequenced on an Illumina NovaSeq using 2 x 150 bp paired-end reads. As for the authors' bioinformatics: Demultiplexing of reads and collapsing into UMI-guided consensus sequences were performed with migec v1.2.7. Using mixcr v2.1.11, UMI consensuses were aligned to TRA and TRB V and J templates and then assembled into clonotypes. Expanded or contracted clonotypes were those called significant by both edgeR and NoisET, with noise models trained on biological replicates. edgeR calls used a false discovery rate-adjusted p below 0.01 and a log2 fold-change threshold of 1. As an exploratory analysis of dynamics, max-normalized trajectories of the 1000 most abundant clonotypes were examined with PCA combined with hierarchical clustering. Separately sequenced CD4+ and CD8+ repertoires were used to assign a CD4 or CD8 phenotype to each responding clone. TCRdb reprocessed the public reads (quality trimming at Q25 with fastp, clone calling with MiXCR) and kept in-frame beta chains. Rows with a matching CDR3 protein are joined into one entry that keeps the most common DNA and genes. TCRdb's processing, not the authors', yielded these V and J calls. This sample is represented by about 540,000 distinct CDR3 sequences; approximately 20% of them were singletons. Around 13% of the sample is in the top ten clones.

Ficoll-Paque density gradient centrifugation was used to isolate PBMCs. With regard to this clonotype: Its recognized antigen is unknown. No much larger clonotype is one base removed from it; base qualities were not supplied.

The sequenced material came from PBMCs or a T cell subset sorted from them (not recorded which). The V and J segments used are TRBV7-9 and TRBJ2-3; 15 central nucleotides agree with TRBD2. The source of this sequence is an adult woman who had mild COVID-19 (a few samples of this study predate the infection). The sample titles of this study are shuffled in the database, so cell type and time point are left out; the donor was told from shared clones. The DNA sequence follows: TGTGCCAGCAGCCCCCGGACTAGCGGGAGGGCCTCAGATACGCAGTATTTT. Translated, it reads CASSPRTSGRASDTQYF.